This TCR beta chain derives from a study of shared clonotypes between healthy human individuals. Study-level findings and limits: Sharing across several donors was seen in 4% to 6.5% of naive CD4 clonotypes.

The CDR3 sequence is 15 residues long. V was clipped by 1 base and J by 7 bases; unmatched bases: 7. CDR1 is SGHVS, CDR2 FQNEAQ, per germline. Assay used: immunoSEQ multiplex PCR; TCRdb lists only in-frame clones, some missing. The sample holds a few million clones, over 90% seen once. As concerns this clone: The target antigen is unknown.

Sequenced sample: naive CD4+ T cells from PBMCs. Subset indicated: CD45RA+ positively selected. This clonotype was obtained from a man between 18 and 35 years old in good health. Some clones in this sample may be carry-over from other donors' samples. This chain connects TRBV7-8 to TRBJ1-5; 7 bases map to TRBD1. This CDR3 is CASSLVAQGSQPQHF. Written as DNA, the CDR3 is TGTGCCAGCAGCTTAGTTGCACAGGGGAGCCAGCCCCAGCATTTT.